The 13 T cell receptor beta chains presented below share a single source sample, sequenced in a study of CD8+ T cells in alopecia areata. Isolated RNA was reverse transcribed into cDNA used as the sequencing template. The assay was immunoSEQ multiplex PCR, and TCRdb's table has in-frame clones only and misses some. Here the sample spans over 110,000 clones, around 49% being singletons. The material was CD4+ T cells sorted from blood, obtained at week 0. These receptor sequences come from a human donor with alopecia areata.

The chain recombines TRBV5-1 with TRBJ1-5; weak D call: TRBD1 (5 bases). V was pared by 0 bases and J by 5 bases, with 9 bases between. CDR3 length: 14 residues. The germline V gene has CDR1 SGHRS and CDR2 YFSETQ. CDR3 protein: CASSLAGPDQPQHF. The CDR3 bases are TGCGCCAGCAGCTTGGCAGGGCCCGATCAGCCCCAGCATTTT.

V gene TRBV29-1 combines with J gene TRBJ1-2; D unresolved. V was clipped by 2 bases and J by 6 bases, with 7 bases between them. Germline CDR1 and CDR2: SQVTM and ANQGSEA. The CDR3 runs 11 residues. CDR3 sequence reads: CSVESGNGYTF. CDR3 coding DNA: TGCAGCGTTGAATCGGGTAATGGCTACACCTTC. Together with reference TRBV29-1 and TRBJ1-2, the CDR3 gives the full variable domain: SAVISQKPSRDICQRGTSLTIQCQVDSQVTMMFWYRQQPGQSLTLIATANQGSEATYESGFVIDKFPISRPNLTFSTLTVSNMSPEDSSIYLCSVESGNGYTFGSGTRLTVV.

Here the CDR3 DNA reads TGTGCCAGCAGCCTGGACCTCCCCTTAGGGATTCAGTACTTC. Residues: CASSLDLPLGIQYF. J is TRBJ2-4 and V is TRBV7-2; D remains unclear. There are 14 residues in the CDR3. CDR1 and CDR2 from the germline V gene are SGHTA and FQGNSA. Trimming cost V 5 bases and J 10 bases, with 18 bases left between them.

The table lists this clone with a few counts. This chain joins TRBV29-1 and TRBJ2-7; TRBD2 is a possible D gene (5 bases). V was trimmed by 4 bases and J by 4 bases, leaving 5 bases between them. Germline CDR1 is SQVTM and CDR2 is ANQGSEA. This CDR3 contains 10 residues. The CDR3 nucleotides are TGCAGCGTTGGGGAGTACGAGCAGTACTTC. It encodes CSVGEYEQYF.

The V gene is TRBV29-1, the J gene TRBJ2-7; 9 positions match TRBD2. The CDR3 contains 14 residues. Unmatched junction bases numbered 5, after V lost 3 bases and J lost 2 bases. The germline CDR1 and CDR2 sequences are SQVTM and ANQGSEA. The CDR3 reads CSVEVSGSPYEQYF. The CDR3 DNA is TGCAGCGTTGAGGTTAGCGGGAGCCCCTACGAGCAGTACTTC.

The chain uses TRBV30 and TRBJ1-5; 8 bases match TRBD1. The CDR3 contains 15 residues. Germline values: CDR1 GTSNPN, CDR2 SVGIG (reference sequence). With V trimmed by 3 bases and J by 4 bases, 8 bases remained unmatched. In DNA form, the CDR3 reads TGTGCCTGGAGCCCCGGGACAGGCCAGAATCAGCCCCAGCATTTT. Protein sequence: CAWSPGTGQNQPQHF.

This clone has a single count. The chain recombines TRBV9 with TRBJ2-2, with TRBD1 identical over 9 bases. The tail of the sequence fits TRBJ1-1 better, so the J call may be wrong. Germline loops: CDR1 SGDLS, CDR2 YYNGEE. CDR3 length: 15 residues. Written as DNA, the CDR3 is TGTGCCAGCAGCTCACAGGGGGCCGCCGACACTGAAGCTTTCTTT. Residues: CASSSQGAADTEAFF.

This sequence joins TRBV6-5 and TRBJ1-5; no clear D gene. The CDR3 consists of 14 residues. Germline-derived CDR1 and CDR2 are MNHEY and SVGAGI. Trimming left V 8 bases short and J 1 base short, with 12 bases between. The CDR3 reads CASAPGGSNQPQHF. The CDR3 DNA sequence: TGTGCCAGCGCCCCGGGCGGGAGCAATCAGCCCCAGCATTTT.

This clone appeared a single time. The chain links TRBV11-2 to TRBJ1-1; D possibly corresponds to TRBD1 (5 bases). V was clipped by 8 bases and J by 11 bases, with 12 bases between them. The germline CDR1 and CDR2 sequences are SGHAT and FQNNGV. The CDR3 is made up of 10 amino acids. The CDR3 here is CASEEKGAFF. The CDR3 region has the DNA TGTGCCAGCGAAGAGAAGGGGGCTTTCTTT.

The rearrangement links TRBV4-3 to TRBJ2-5; no reliable D call. The CDR3 length is 14 residues. The V gene lost 3 bases and the J gene lost 5 bases, with 13 bases spanning the gap. Germline V CDR1 and CDR2: LGHNA, YSLEER. CDR3 sequence reads: CASSHGAARETQYF. CDR3 in DNA: TGCGCCAGCAGCCACGGAGCTGCCCGGGAGACCCAGTACTTC.

The CDR3 nucleotides are TGCAGCGTCTACGGGACACCGAACACTGAAGCTTTCTTT. Translating it yields CSVYGTPNTEAFF. The V gene is TRBV29-1, the J gene TRBJ1-1; the D gene is possibly TRBD1 (6 bases). This CDR3 has 13 residues. Germline V gene lookup returns CDR1 SQVTM and CDR2 ANQGSEA. Trimming stripped 6 bases from V and 1 base from J, with 12 bases between.

Regarding this clone: Its ends do not fully match the called genes, so a read error is possible. This chain links TRBV9 with TRBJ2-1; 9 nucleotides agree with TRBD1. Germline V lookup: CDR1 SGDLS, CDR2 YYNGEE. The CDR3 contains 13 residues. DNA for the CDR3: TGTGCCAGCAGCGCCGACACAGGGGGCTCCGAGGTCTTC. Amino acid sequence: CASSADTGGSEVF.

As for this clone: At one boundary the junction diverges from the germline segment, which might be a read error. The chain joins TRBV29-1 to TRBJ1-1, with 7 bases that match TRBD1. Per the germline V gene, CDR1 is SQVTM and CDR2 is ANQGSEA. The CDR3 is 12 amino acids. CDR3 sequence: CSVDPSLRGRAF. The CDR3 nucleotides are TGCAGCGTTGATCCTAGTCTGAGGGGGCGGGCCTTT.